Below, one T cell receptor (beta chain) is given with its context. Its antigen remains unidentified. This sample is drawn from a study of CXCR3-negative and CXCR3-positive naive CD8 T cells. Study-wide results and limits: CXCR3-positive naive cells carried more hydrophobic TRB CDR3s than CXCR3-negative naive cells did. Naive CXCR3-positive and CXCR3-negative cells shared TRBV-TRBJ usage; memory cells diverged.

The TRB cDNA libraries were prepared by 5' RACE with UMI labels. TCRdb reprocessed the 5' RACE reads and stores each CDR3 protein as one record, lacking DNA. This table lists 50,000 to 60,000 distinct CDR3 sequences. Germline-derived CDR1 and CDR2 are DFQATT and SNEGSKA (reference sequence). The CDR3 totals 14 residues. Researchers sorted approximately 290,000 cells of each CD8+ T cell subset in triplicate. The gene calls are TRBV20-1 and TRBJ1-1. Specimen: naive CXCR3- CD8+ T cells from blood. Specified subset: CD45RO-CCR7+CD27+CD95- naive CD8+ T cells lacking CXCR3 (TNR3-). The sequence was collected from a human donor in good health. Some clones in this sample may be carry-over from other donors' samples. CDR3: CSAPLGGLNTEAFF.